A single sample is the source of the 32 T cell receptor beta chains below, sequenced in a study of blood T cells in healthy people across ages. PCR was performed a second time for roughly 6 to 12 cycles using a sample-barcoded 5' primer and a J-beta primer mix. TCRdb analysed the 5' RACE reads with MiXCR anew, one entry per CDR3 protein. The sample lists roughly 1.9 million distinct CDR3 sequences, more than 35% occurring once. Material: blood. The receptors here all came from a human donor in good health.

This clonotype has more than one count but fewer than ten. This rearrangement joins TRBV7-9 to TRBJ1-2; 7 bases are shared with TRBD1. The germline gives CDR1 SEHNR, CDR2 FQNEAQ (reference sequence). V shed 4 bases, J shed 8 bases, and the junction held 4 bases outside the gene matches. The CDR3 sequence is 12 residues long. In DNA, the CDR3 is TGTGCCAGCAGCTCCGGGACAGCAGGCTACACCTTC. As protein: CASSSGTAGYTF.

This chain links TRBV7-9 with TRBJ2-7; 10 bases are shared with TRBD1. The V and J ends lost 8 bases and 1 base, in that order; junction bases with no gene match: 8. The germline CDR1 and CDR2 sequences are SEHNR and FQNEAQ (reference sequence). The CDR3 extends over 15 amino acids. The CDR3: CASSHRDRGSYEQYF. The CDR3 region has the DNA TGTGCCAGCTCCCACCGGGACAGGGGTTCCTACGAGCAGTACTTC.

V is TRBV7-2 and J is TRBJ2-7; D unclear. The germline V gene encodes CDR1 SGHTA and CDR2 FQGNSA. CDR3 size: 16 residues. Trimming stripped 3 bases from V and 0 bases from J, with 15 bases between. Written as DNA, the CDR3 is TGTGCCAGCAGCTTGGTGGCAGGCAGGAGCTCCTACGAGCAGTACTTC. Protein sequence: CASSLVAGRSSYEQYF. Full variable domain (missing parts from reference TRBV7-2 and TRBJ2-7): GAGVSQSPSNKVTEKGKDVELRCDPISGHTALYWYRQSLGQGLEFLIYFQGNSAPDKSGLPSDRFSAERTGGSVSTLTIQRTQQEDSAVYLCASSLVAGRSSYEQYFGPGTRLTVT.

J is TRBJ1-1 and V is TRBV5-1; no definite D call. The germline CDR1 and CDR2 sequences are SGHRS and YFSETQ. The CDR3 loop spans 15 amino acids. The V gene lost 3 bases and the J gene lost 1 base, with 13 bases spanning the gap. The CDR3 reads CASSSSPRGNTEAFF. The CDR3 region has the DNA TGCGCCAGCAGCTCCTCACCCCGGGGGAACACTGAAGCTTTCTTT.

The rearrangement links TRBV2 to TRBJ1-2; 9 bases align to TRBD1. Unmatched junction bases numbered 12, after V lost 0 bases and J lost 4 bases. Germline values: CDR1 SNHLY, CDR2 FYNNEI. The CDR3 is 18 amino acids. The CDR3 reads CASSEARVWDRDFYGYTF. CDR3 nucleotide sequence: TGTGCCAGCAGTGAAGCACGGGTGTGGGACAGGGACTTCTATGGCTACACCTTC.

The chain employs TRBV6-1 and TRBJ1-1; D gene uncertain. This CDR3 has 15 residues. Trimming took off 8 bases at V and 0 bases at J, with 16 bases between the two ends. Germline V gene lookup returns CDR1 MNHNS and CDR2 SASEGT. CDR3 sequence reads: CASPAGYRLNTEAFF. Here the CDR3 DNA reads TGTGCCAGCCCGGCAGGATATCGGTTGAACACTGAAGCTTTCTTT.

This clonotype turned up a few times. The chain employs TRBV20-1 and TRBJ2-3; 13 bases line up with TRBD2. The germline V gene encodes CDR1 DFQATT and CDR2 SNEGSKA (reference sequence). The CDR3 contains 14 residues. Trimming cost V 6 bases and J 5 bases; bases outside gene matches: 5. The CDR3 sequence is CSARGLAGVDTQYF. The CDR3 nucleotides read TGCAGTGCCCGCGGACTAGCGGGGGTAGATACGCAGTATTTT.

This clonotype was counted between two and nine times. The gene calls are TRBV29-1 and TRBJ1-5; 9 bases fit TRBD1. Per the germline V gene, CDR1 is SQVTM and CDR2 is ANQGSEA. The CDR3 covers 15 residues. J lost 6 bases, V lost 6 bases, and 12 bases had no gene match. The CDR3 protein is CSVHKKGQGLQPQHF. The CDR3 DNA reads as TGCAGCGTCCACAAAAAGGGACAGGGACTTCAGCCCCAGCATTTT.

This clonotype is a singleton in its sample. Here the CDR3 reads CASSLASRLAGHRGQFF. The CDR3 DNA reads TGTGCCAGCAGCTTAGCCTCACGACTAGCGGGGCACAGGGGGCAGTTCTTC. This chain uses TRBV7-2 with TRBJ2-1; 11 positions match TRBD2. From germline, CDR1 is SGHTA and CDR2 FQGNSA. V gave up 0 bases and J gave up 12 bases; unmatched junction bases: 13. The CDR3 has 17 amino acids.

This chain uses TRBV6-5 with TRBJ2-1; D ambiguous. The CDR3 is 15 amino acids. V was trimmed by 2 bases and J by 2 bases, leaving 10 bases between them. Germline lookup yields CDR1 MNHEY and CDR2 SVGAGI. CDR3 residues: CASSYDVPTYNEQFF. CDR3 DNA: TGTGCCAGCAGTTACGATGTTCCTACCTACAATGAGCAGTTCTTC.

This clonotype was seen a handful of times. The V and J genes are TRBV5-1 and TRBJ2-6; weak D call: TRBD2 (6 bases). Per the germline V gene, CDR1 is SGHRS and CDR2 is YFSETQ. V lost 5 bases, J lost 4 bases, and 10 bases lay in between. The CDR3 is 14 amino acids. The CDR3 sequence: CASREGLGANVLTF. Written as DNA, the CDR3 is TGCGCCAGCAGAGAGGGACTCGGGGCCAACGTCCTGACTTTC.

This clonotype was observed once. The chain combines TRBV24-1 with TRBJ2-3; 8 nucleotides match TRBD1. From germline, CDR1 is KGHDR and CDR2 SFDVKD. The CDR3 length is 18 residues. V gave up 3 bases and J gave up 2 bases; unmatched junction bases: 12. The CDR3 loop reads CATSDPTSDRGYTDTQYF. The CDR3 nucleotides are TGTGCCACCAGTGATCCGACCTCCGACAGGGGTTACACAGATACGCAGTATTTT.

The chain recombines TRBV7-2 with TRBJ2-4; TRBD1 agrees at 7 bases. The J call may be incorrect, as the DNA end agrees better with TRBJ2-7. Germline V lookup: CDR1 SGHTA, CDR2 FQGNSA. There are 16 residues in the CDR3. The CDR3 region is CASSLMGTGTAYEQYF. The CDR3 region has the DNA TGTGCCAGCAGCTTGATGGGCACAGGGACAGCCTACGAGCAGTACTTC.

The V call is TRBV6-6, the J call TRBJ2-1, with D possibly TRBD1 on 6 matching bases. The J call is uncertain, as TRBJ2-7 better fits the DNA end. Germline V gene data show CDR1 as MNHNY and CDR2 as SVGAGI (reference sequence). This CDR3 contains 13 residues. The CDR3 loop is CASRRQEYNEQYF. In DNA, the CDR3 is TGTGCCAGCAGAAGACAGGAGTACAATGAGCAGTACTTC.

This clonotype was seen a handful of times. CDR3 amino acids: CASSAHRDRAKDEQFF. CDR3 DNA sequence: TGTGCCAGCAGCGCCCACCGGGACAGGGCCAAGGATGAGCAGTTCTTC. This chain uses TRBV7-9 with TRBJ2-1; the match to TRBD1 covers 9 bases. V lost 5 bases to trimming and J lost 8 bases; unmatched junction nucleotides: 13. Germline V lookup: CDR1 SEHNR, CDR2 FQNEAQ (reference sequence). The CDR3 runs to 16 residues.

V usage is TRBV20-1 and J usage is TRBJ2-5; possible D gene TRBD2, 6 bases. Trimming left V 7 bases short and J 5 bases short, with 14 bases between. The germline V gene encodes CDR1 DFQATT and CDR2 SNEGSKA (reference sequence). CDR3 length: 12 residues. The CDR3 loop reads CSGTITGETQYF. CDR3 in DNA: TGCAGTGGGACTATCACCGGGGAGACCCAGTACTTC.

The chain couples TRBV3-1 to TRBJ2-3; 10 bases line up with TRBD1. The CDR3 loop spans 16 amino acids. V lost 0 bases to trimming and J lost 6 bases; unmatched junction nucleotides: 6. The germline gives CDR1 LGHDT, CDR2 YNNKEL (reference sequence). The CDR3 spells CASSQDLTGGPDTQYF. The CDR3, as DNA: TGTGCCAGCAGCCAAGATTTGACAGGGGGCCCCGATACGCAGTATTTT.

Note on this clonotype: At one end, the junction sequence differs from germline, possibly due to a read error. Written as DNA, the CDR3 is TGCAGTGCTAGAGATTTCGTCGGCGTGAGCTCCTACAATGAGCGGTTCTTC. This codes for CSARDFVGVSSYNERFF. The chain employs TRBV20-1 and TRBJ2-1, with D unclear. This CDR3 has 17 residues. Per the germline V gene, CDR1 is DFQATT and CDR2 is SNEGSKA (reference sequence).

The V call is TRBV12-3 or TRBV12-4, the J call TRBJ1-2, with 7 positions matching TRBD1. The CDR3 spans 15 residues. V was pared by 6 bases and J by 4 bases, with 11 bases of the junction left unmatched. The CDR3 here is CASSEPGTASYGYTF. The CDR3 nucleotides read TGTGCCAGCAGCGAACCAGGGACAGCTTCCTATGGCTACACCTTC.

This chain joins TRBV7-3 and TRBJ1-2; D call uncertain. Germline V lookup: CDR1 SGHTA, CDR2 FQGTGA. V was shortened by 1 base and J by 4 bases, with 7 bases between the two germline ends. The CDR3 runs 13 residues. The CDR3 loop reads CASSLSNAYGYTF. As DNA, the CDR3 is TGTGCCAGCAGCTTAAGTAACGCCTATGGCTACACCTTC.

This chain uses TRBV29-1 with TRBJ2-3; TRBD2 aligns across 10 bases. CDR3 length equals 17 residues. With 3 bases clipped from V and 0 bases from J, the junction kept 9 bases outside the gene matches. The V gene's germline CDR1 is SQVTM and CDR2 ANQGSEA. Written as DNA, the CDR3 is TGCAGCGTTGATACTAGCGGGATGGGGCCGAGCACAGATACGCAGTATTTT. It specifies CSVDTSGMGPSTDTQYF.

The chain joins TRBV28 to TRBJ1-1; 9 bases are shared with TRBD1. After removal of 9 bases from V and 11 bases from J, the junction contained 19 bases not matched to a gene. The germline CDR1 and CDR2 sequences are MDHEN and SYDVKM. There are 15 residues in the CDR3. The CDR3 nucleotides are TGTGCCAGTAGTCCGCCCCAACAGGGGGCTCTTGGGGCTTTCTTT. Protein product: CASSPPQQGALGAFF. The complete variable domain, with remaining parts taken from reference TRBV28 and TRBJ1-1, reads DVKVTQSSRYLVKRTGEKVFLECVQDMDHENMFWYRQDPGLGLRLIYFSYDVKMKEKGDIPEGYSVSREKKERFSLILESASTNQTSMYLCASSPPQQGALGAFFGQGTRLTVV.

This sequence joins TRBV4-3 and TRBJ2-7; D is undetermined. V shed 0 bases and J shed 0 bases, with 12 bases lying between them. Germline assignment: CDR1 LGHNA and CDR2 YSLEER. The CDR3 runs 16 residues. The CDR3 spells CASSQEERPLSYEQYF. The CDR3 coding sequence is TGCGCCAGCAGCCAAGAGGAGCGTCCACTCTCCTACGAGCAGTACTTC.

This clonotype was counted a few times. The chain is built from TRBV6-5 and TRBJ2-5; unclear D gene. The CDR3 has 13 residues. The germline V and J ends were trimmed by 5 bases and 4 bases, with 11 bases remaining between them. CDR1 is MNHEY and CDR2 is SVGAGI in the germline V gene. This CDR3 reads CASSPVARETQYF. The CDR3 DNA reads as TGTGCCAGCAGTCCGGTTGCTCGAGAGACCCAGTACTTC.

This clonotype was counted a few times. The chain links TRBV4-1 to TRBJ2-1, with 14 bases aligning to TRBD2. Germline CDR1 is MGHRA and CDR2 is YSYEKL. CDR3 length equals 18 residues. V was pared by 4 bases and J by 1 base, with 6 bases of the junction left unmatched. CDR3 protein: CASSPRTSGGTSYNEQFF. The CDR3, as DNA: TGCGCCAGCAGCCCCCGGACTAGCGGGGGGACTTCCTACAATGAGCAGTTCTTC.

As DNA, the CDR3 is TGCAGCTCTGGACAGGGCCTCACAGATACGCAGTATTTT. It translates to CSSGQGLTDTQYF. V is TRBV29-1 and J is TRBJ2-3; 8 nucleotides align to TRBD1. The CDR3 has 13 residues. From germline, CDR1 is SQVTM and CDR2 ANQGSEA. After removal of 8 bases from V and 2 bases from J, the junction contained 6 bases not matched to a gene.

This clonotype was counted between two and nine times. The rearrangement joins TRBV28 to TRBJ1-6; D is perhaps TRBD1 (5 bases). This CDR3 is built from 16 residues. V dropped 5 bases and J dropped 6 bases, with 17 bases sitting between them. Germline assignment: CDR1 MDHEN and CDR2 SYDVKM. This CDR3 is CASSLEGFRINSPLHF. The CDR3 coding sequence is TGTGCCAGCAGTCTCGAGGGGTTTAGGATTAATTCACCCCTCCACTTT.

V usage is TRBV20-1 and J usage is TRBJ2-7, with 10 bases fitting TRBD2. The length of the CDR3 is 15 residues. CDR1 and CDR2 (germline): DFQATT, SNEGSKA (reference sequence). The junction had 8 bases not matched to a gene; V was cut back by 1 base and J by 5 bases. In nucleotides, the CDR3 is TGCAGTGCTAGAGTGCCCAGCGGGGGGGCGCACGAGCAGTACTTC. Its protein product is CSARVPSGGAHEQYF.

This clonotype has more than one count but fewer than ten. The chain recombines TRBV28 with TRBJ1-4; 7 nucleotides line up with TRBD1. The CDR3 runs to 15 residues. Germline lookup yields CDR1 MDHEN and CDR2 SYDVKM. The V gene end was trimmed by 3 bases and the J gene end by 7 bases; junction bases not matched to a gene: 8. CDR3 residues: CASSFRQGDGEKLFF. As DNA, the CDR3 is TGTGCCAGCAGTTTCCGACAGGGAGACGGTGAAAAACTGTTTTTT.

This chain links TRBV28 with TRBJ2-4; D is unresolved. V lost 9 bases to trimming and J lost 4 bases, with 7 bases between them. The CDR3 runs 11 residues. Germline V gives CDR1 MDHEN, CDR2 SYDVKM. CDR3 sequence (DNA): TGTGCCAGACAAAATAAAAACATTCAGTACTTC. Amino acid sequence: CARQNKNIQYF. Supplemented by reference TRBV28 and TRBJ2-4, the full variable domain reads DVKVTQSSRYLVKRTGEKVFLECVQDMDHENMFWYRQDPGLGLRLIYFSYDVKMKEKGDIPEGYSVSREKKERFSLILESASTNQTSMYLCARQNKNIQYFGAGTRLSVL.

In its sample, this clonotype was seen a few times. The chain recombines TRBV5-1 with TRBJ1-2; 8 bases are a match to TRBD1. This CDR3 has 14 residues. The V and J ends lost 5 bases and 3 bases, in that order; junction bases with no gene match: 6. Germline lookup yields CDR1 SGHRS and CDR2 YFSETQ. The CDR3 region is CASRIAGQDYGYTF. The DNA of the CDR3 is TGCGCCAGCAGGATTGCGGGACAGGACTATGGCTACACCTTC.

This clonotype appeared a few times. The V gene is TRBV29-1, the J gene TRBJ1-1, with D maybe TRBD1 (5 bases). Germline values: CDR1 SQVTM, CDR2 ANQGSEA. The V end was cut by 7 bases, the J end by 1 base, with 16 bases between. This CDR3 contains 14 residues. CDR3 in amino acids: CSGQGRPANTEAFF. The CDR3 DNA follows: TGCAGCGGGCAGGGTAGGCCGGCGAACACTGAAGCTTTCTTT.